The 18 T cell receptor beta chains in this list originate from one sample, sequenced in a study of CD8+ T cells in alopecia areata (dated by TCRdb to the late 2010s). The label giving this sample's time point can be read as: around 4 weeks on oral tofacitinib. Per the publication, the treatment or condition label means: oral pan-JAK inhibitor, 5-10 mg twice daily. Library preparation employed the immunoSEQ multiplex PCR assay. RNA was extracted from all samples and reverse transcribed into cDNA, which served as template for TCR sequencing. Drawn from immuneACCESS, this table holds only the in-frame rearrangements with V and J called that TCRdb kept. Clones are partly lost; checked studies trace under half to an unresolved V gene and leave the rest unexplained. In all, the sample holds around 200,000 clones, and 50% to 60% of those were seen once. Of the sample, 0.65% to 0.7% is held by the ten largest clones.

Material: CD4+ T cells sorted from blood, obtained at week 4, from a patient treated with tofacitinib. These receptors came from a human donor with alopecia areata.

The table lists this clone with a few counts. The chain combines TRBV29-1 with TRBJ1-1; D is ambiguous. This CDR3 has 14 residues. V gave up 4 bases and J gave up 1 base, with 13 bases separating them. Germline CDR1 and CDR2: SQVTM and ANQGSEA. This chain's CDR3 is CSVVPSRKNTEAFF. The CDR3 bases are TGCAGCGTTGTGCCTAGTAGGAAGAACACTGAAGCTTTCTTT.

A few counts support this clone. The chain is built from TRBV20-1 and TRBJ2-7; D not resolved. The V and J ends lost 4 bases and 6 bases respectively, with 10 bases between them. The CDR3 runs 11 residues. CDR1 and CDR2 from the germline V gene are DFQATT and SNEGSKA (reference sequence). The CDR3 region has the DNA TGCAGTGCTATGGAGACGGGCGAGCAGTACTTC. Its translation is CSAMETGEQYF.

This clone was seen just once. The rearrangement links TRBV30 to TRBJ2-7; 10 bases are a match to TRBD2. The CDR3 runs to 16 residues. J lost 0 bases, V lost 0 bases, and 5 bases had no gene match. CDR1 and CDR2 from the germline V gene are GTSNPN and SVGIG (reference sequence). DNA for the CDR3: TGTGCCTGGAGTGTACGTAGGACTAGCGGCTCCTACGAGCAGTACTTC. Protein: CAWSVRRTSGSYEQYF.

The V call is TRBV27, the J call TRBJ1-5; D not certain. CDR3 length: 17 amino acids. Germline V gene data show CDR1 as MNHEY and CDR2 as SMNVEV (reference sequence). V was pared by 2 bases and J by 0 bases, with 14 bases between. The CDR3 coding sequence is TGTGCCAGCAGTTTACGGTTCCGATTTGATAGCAATCAGCCCCAGCATTTT. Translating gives CASSLRFRFDSNQPQHF.

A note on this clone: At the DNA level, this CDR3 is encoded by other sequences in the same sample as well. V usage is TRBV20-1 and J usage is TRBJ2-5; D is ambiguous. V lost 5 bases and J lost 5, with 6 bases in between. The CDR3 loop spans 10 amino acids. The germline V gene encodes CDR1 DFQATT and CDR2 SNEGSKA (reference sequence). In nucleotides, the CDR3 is TGCAGTGCTGGGTCGGAGACCCAGTACTTC. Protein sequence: CSAGSETQYF.

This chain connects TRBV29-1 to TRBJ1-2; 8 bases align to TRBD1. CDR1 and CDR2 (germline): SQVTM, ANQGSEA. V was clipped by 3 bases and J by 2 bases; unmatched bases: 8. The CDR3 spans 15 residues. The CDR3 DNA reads TGCAGCGTTGAGGACAGGGAAAGGGTAAACTATGGCTACACCTTC. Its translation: CSVEDRERVNYGYTF.

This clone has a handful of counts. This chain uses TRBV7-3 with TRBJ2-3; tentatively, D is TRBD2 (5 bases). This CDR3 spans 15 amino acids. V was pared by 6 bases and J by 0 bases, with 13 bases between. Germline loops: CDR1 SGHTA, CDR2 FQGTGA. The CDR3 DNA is TGTGCCAGCAGTCCAAGCGGAACGAGCACAGATACGCAGTATTTT. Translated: CASSPSGTSTDTQYF.

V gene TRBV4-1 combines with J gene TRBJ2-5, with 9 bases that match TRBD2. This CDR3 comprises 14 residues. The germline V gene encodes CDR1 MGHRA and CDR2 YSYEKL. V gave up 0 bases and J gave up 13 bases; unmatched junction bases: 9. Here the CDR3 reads CASSQDSAGGPLYF. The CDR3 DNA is TGCGCCAGCAGCCAAGATTCGGCGGGAGGGCCTCTGTACTTC.

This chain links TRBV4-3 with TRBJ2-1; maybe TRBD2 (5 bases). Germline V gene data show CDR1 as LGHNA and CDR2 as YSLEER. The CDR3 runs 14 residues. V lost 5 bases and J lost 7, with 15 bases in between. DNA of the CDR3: TGCGCCAGCAGCAAGGAGGCTTCGGGTAATGAGCAGTTCTTC. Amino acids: CASSKEASGNEQFF.

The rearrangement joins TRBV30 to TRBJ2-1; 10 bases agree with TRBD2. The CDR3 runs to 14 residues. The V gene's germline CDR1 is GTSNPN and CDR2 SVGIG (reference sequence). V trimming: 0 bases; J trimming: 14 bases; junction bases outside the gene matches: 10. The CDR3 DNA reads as TGTGCCTGGAGTGTCGGGATCATTAGCGGGAGGAAGTTCTTC. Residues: CAWSVGIISGRKFF.

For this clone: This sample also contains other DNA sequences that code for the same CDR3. The CDR3 DNA reads as TGCAGCGTTGGAGACAGGGTGGAAGATACGCAGTATTTT. It specifies CSVGDRVEDTQYF. V is TRBV29-1 and J is TRBJ2-3; 7 bases match TRBD1. Looked up from germline, CDR1 is SQVTM and CDR2 is ANQGSEA. The CDR3 totals 13 residues. V lost 4 bases, J lost 5 bases, and 6 bases stayed unmatched.

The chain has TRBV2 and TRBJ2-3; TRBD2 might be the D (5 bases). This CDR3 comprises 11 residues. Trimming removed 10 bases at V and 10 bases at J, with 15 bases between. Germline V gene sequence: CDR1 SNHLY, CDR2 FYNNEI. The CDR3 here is CATLVRTAQYF. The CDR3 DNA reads TGTGCCACCCTAGTTAGGACTGCGCAGTATTTT.

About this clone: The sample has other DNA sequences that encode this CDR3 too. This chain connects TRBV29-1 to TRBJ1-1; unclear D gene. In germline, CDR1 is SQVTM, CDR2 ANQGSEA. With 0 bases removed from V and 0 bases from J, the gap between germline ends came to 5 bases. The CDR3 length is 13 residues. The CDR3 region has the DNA TGCAGCGTTGAAGACCGCTTGAACACTGAAGCTTTCTTT. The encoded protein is CSVEDRLNTEAFF.

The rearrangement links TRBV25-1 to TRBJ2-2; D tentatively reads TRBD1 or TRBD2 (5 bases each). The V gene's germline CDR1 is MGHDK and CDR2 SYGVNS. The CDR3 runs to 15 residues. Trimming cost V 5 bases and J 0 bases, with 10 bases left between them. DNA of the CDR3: TGTGCCAGCAGTTCCGGGACCGCGAACACCGGGGAGCTGTTTTTT. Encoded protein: CASSSGTANTGELFF.

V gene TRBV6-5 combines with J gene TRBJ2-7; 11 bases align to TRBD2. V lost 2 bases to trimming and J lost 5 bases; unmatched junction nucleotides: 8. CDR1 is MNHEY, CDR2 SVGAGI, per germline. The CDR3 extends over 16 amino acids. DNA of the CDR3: TGTGCCAGCAGTTACACTGTAGCGGGAGGGCCTAACGAGCAGTACTTC. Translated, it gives CASSYTVAGGPNEQYF.

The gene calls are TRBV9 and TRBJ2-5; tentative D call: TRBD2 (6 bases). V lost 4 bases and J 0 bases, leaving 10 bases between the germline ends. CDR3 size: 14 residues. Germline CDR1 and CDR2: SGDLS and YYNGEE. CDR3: CASSHGRNQETQYF. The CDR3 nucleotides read TGTGCCAGCAGCCACGGGAGAAACCAAGAGACCCAGTACTTC.

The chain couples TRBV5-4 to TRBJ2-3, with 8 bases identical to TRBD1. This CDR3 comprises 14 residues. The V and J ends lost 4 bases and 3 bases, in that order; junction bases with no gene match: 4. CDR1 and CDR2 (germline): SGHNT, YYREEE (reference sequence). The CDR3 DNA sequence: TGTGCCAGCAGCCAAGGACAGGGAACAGATACGCAGTATTTT. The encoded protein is CASSQGQGTDTQYF.

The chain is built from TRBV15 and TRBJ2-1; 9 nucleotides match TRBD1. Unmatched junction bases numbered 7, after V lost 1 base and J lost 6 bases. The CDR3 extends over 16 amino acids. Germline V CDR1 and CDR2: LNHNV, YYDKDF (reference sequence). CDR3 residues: CATSRAGDRASNEQFF. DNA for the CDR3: TGTGCCACCAGCAGAGCTGGGGACAGGGCCAGCAATGAGCAGTTCTTC.